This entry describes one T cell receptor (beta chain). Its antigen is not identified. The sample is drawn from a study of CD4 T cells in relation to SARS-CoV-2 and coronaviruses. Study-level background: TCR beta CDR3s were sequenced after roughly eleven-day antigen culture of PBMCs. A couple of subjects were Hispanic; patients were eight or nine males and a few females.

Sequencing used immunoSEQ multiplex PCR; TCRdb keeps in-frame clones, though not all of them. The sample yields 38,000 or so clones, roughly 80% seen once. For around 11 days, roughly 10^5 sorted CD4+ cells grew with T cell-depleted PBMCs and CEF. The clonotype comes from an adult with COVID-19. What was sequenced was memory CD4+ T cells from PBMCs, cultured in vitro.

Here the CDR3 DNA reads TGTGCCAGCTCACCACCTATCGGTAGTGGCGGGGGGACGATTGAGACCCAGTACTTC. Its protein product is CASSPPIGSGGGTIETQYF. The chain carries TRBV18 and TRBJ2-5; 8 nucleotides agree with TRBD2. Germline CDR1 is KGHSH and CDR2 is LQKENI. CDR3 length equals 19 residues. The V and J ends lost 0 bases and 5 bases, in that order; junction bases with no gene match: 17.